Reported below is one T cell receptor (beta chain). This sample is drawn from a study of blood T cell repertoires in COVID-19. Study context: Specimens from acute and convalescent COVID-19 originated in the United States, Italy and Spain. T cells, B-cell-depleted T cells, or PBMCs supplied cDNA or gDNA.

Authors' processing steps: It was from reference gene primer amplification that nucleated cell counts were estimated. Method: immunoSEQ multiplex PCR; TCRdb's copy keeps in-frame clones and lacks some. V, J and clone size derive from that table, while D and trimming were established from the DNA sequence. Here the sample spans more than 85,000 clones, about 85% being singletons. Germline V gene lookup returns CDR1 SGHVS and CDR2 FQNEAQ. CDR3 length equals 18 residues. Trimming removed 4 bases from V and 0 bases from J; junction bases left unmatched: 7. The clonotype comes from a man between 65 and 80 years old with acute or convalescent COVID-19. The rearrangement links TRBV7-8 to TRBJ1-5, with TRBD1 matching over 12 bases. Sequences were obtained from peripheral blood. The CDR3 loop reads CASSSRGQGADSNQPQHF. The CDR3 nucleotides are TGTGCCAGCAGCTCGAGGGGACAGGGGGCGGATAGCAATCAGCCCCAGCATTTT.